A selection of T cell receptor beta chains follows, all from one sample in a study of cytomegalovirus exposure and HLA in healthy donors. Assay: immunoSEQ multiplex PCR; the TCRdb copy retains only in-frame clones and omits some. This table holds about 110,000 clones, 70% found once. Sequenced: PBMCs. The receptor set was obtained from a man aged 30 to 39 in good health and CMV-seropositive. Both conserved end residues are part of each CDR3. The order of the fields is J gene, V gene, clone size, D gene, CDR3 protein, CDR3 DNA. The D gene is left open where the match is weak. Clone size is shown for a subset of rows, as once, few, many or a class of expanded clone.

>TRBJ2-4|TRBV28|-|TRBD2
CASSFFEGGPNF
TGTGCCAGCAGTTTCTTTGAGGGAGGGCCGAACTTC
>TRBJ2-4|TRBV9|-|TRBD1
CASSPRTGGESKNIQYF
TGTGCCAGCAGCCCCCGGACAGGGGGCGAGTCCAAAAACATTCAGTACTTC
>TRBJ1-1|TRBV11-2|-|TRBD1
CASSSPRQGDTEAFF
TGTGCCAGCAGCTCACCACGACAGGGAGACACTGAAGCTTTCTTT
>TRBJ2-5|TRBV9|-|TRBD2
CASRAGLAGGETQYF
TGTGCCAGCAGGGCCGGCCTAGCGGGAGGGGAGACCCAGTACTTC
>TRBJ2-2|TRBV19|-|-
CASKVREDRELFF
TGTGCCAGTAAGGTTCGGGAAGACCGGGAGCTGTTTTTT
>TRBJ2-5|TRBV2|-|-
CASSVQGETQYF
TGTGCCAGCAGTGTGCAGGGCGAGACCCAGTACTTC
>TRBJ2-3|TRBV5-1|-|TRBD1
CASSLGQNTDTQYF
TGCGCCAGCAGCCTGGGACAGAACACAGATACGCAGTATTTT
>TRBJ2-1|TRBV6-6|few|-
CASSYSEQGQRIEQFF
TGTGCCAGCAGTTACTCGGAGCAGGGACAACGGATTGAGCAGTTCTTC
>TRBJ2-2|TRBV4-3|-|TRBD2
CASSQGFNSGRAQTGELFF
TGCGCCAGCAGCCAAGGATTTAATAGCGGGAGGGCGCAGACCGGGGAGCTGTTTTTT
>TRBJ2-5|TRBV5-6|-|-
CASTSPQRVSRNSETQYF
TGTGCCAGCACCTCCCCCCAGCGCGTCTCTAGGAACTCGGAGACCCAGTACTTC
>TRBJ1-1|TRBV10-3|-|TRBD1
CAISGTGTDGPEAFF
TGTGCCATCAGTGGTACCGGGACAGACGGTCCTGAAGCTTTCTTT
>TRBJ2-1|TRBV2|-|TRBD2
CASRELSGLANEQFF
TGTGCCAGCAGGGAGTTATCAGGACTAGCGAATGAGCAGTTCTTC
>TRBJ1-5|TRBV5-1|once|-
CASSPGTTGQPQHF
TGCGCCAGCAGCCCCGGAACTACAGGCCAGCCCCAGCATTTT
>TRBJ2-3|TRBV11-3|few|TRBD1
CASSLRREDRGRITDTQYF
TGTGCCAGCAGCTTACGGCGAGAGGACAGGGGGCGCATCACAGATACGCAGTATTTT
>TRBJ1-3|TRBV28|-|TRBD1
CASSLGQLSSGNTIYF
TGTGCCAGCAGTCTGGGACAGCTGAGCTCTGGAAACACCATATATTTT
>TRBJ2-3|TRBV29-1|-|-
CSVDRDTQYF
TGCAGCGTTGACAGAGATACGCAGTATTTT
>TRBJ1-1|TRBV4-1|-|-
CASSQGGRVNTEAFF
TGCGCCAGCAGCCAAGGGGGCCGAGTGAACACTGAAGCTTTCTTT
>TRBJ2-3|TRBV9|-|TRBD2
CASSELAGGHTDTQYF
TGTGCCAGCAGCGAGTTAGCGGGGGGGCACACAGATACGCAGTATTTT
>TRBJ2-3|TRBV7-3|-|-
CASSLRGRRTDTQYF
TGTGCCAGCAGCTTACGAGGGCGACGCACAGATACGCAGTATTTT
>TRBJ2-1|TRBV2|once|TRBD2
CASSGDSGGSSYNEQFF
TGTGCCAGCAGTGGGGATAGCGGGGGGAGCTCCTACAATGAGCAGTTCTTC
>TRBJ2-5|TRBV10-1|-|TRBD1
CASSEAGTGKETQYF
TGCGCCAGCAGTGAGGCCGGGACAGGGAAGGAGACCCAGTACTTC
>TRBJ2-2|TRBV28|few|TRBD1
CASSLSGTGGGEPFF
TGTGCCAGCAGTTTATCCGGGACAGGGGGCGGGGAGCCGTTTTTT
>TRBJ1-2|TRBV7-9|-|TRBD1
CASSLGQGAAYGYTF
TGTGCCAGCAGCTTAGGACAGGGGGCGGCCTATGGCTACACCTTC
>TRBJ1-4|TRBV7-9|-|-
CASGARGRDEKLFF
TGTGCCAGCGGGGCCAGGGGTAGGGATGAAAAACTGTTTTTT
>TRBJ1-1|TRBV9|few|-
CASSVGGQGPLMNTEAFF
TGTGCCAGCAGCGTAGGTGGTCAGGGGCCCTTAATGAACACTGAAGCTTTCTTT
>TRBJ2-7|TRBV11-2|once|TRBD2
CASGEGPRQYF
TGTGCCAGTGGGGAGGGCCCCCGGCAGTACTTC
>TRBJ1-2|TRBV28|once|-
CASSSEQPNYGYTF
TGTGCCAGCAGTTCGGAACAGCCGAACTATGGCTACACCTTC
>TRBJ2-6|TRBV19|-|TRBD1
CASSTRQGTGANVLTF
TGTGCCAGTAGTACTCGACAGGGTACTGGGGCCAACGTCCTGACTTTC
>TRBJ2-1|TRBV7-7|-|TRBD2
CASSLVGGSGEQFF
TGTGCTAGCAGCTTAGTAGGCGGGAGCGGTGAGCAGTTCTTC
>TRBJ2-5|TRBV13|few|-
CASSWKGTFLSETQYF
TGTGCCAGCAGTTGGAAGGGGACTTTCCTATCGGAGACCCAGTACTTC
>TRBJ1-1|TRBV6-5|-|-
CATLHTEAFF
TGTGCCACCCTCCACACTGAAGCTTTCTTT